These T cell receptor beta chains were read from a single sample in a study of T cells after yellow fever vaccination. TCRdb analysed the 5' RACE reads with MiXCR anew, one entry per CDR3 protein. Among under 250,000 distinct CDR3 sequences listed, 6.9% were seen once. The sequences come from CD4+ T cells sorted from PBMCs, collected 15 days after the yellow fever booster vaccination. Source of these receptors: a man aged 30 to 45 who received the YFV17D yellow fever vaccine. CDR3s include the opening cysteine and the closing phenylalanine or tryptophan. The D gene is left open where the match is weak. The size field is filled for only some rows; it gives once, few, many or a size class.

v_call	d_call	j_call	clone_size	cdr3_nt	cdr3_aa
TRBV29-1	TRBD2	TRBJ2-7	few	TGCAGCGTTGAACTACTAGCGGGAGGGCGGCAGTACTTC	CSVELLAGGRQYF
TRBV12-3/TRBV12-4	TRBD2	TRBJ2-5	many	TGTGCCAGCAGTTTTGGGACTAGCGGGAAACCTAGGGAGACCCAGTACTTC	CASSFGTSGKPRETQYF
TRBV7-2	-	TRBJ2-7	-	TGTGCCAGCAGCTTAGATACTCGGACCTACGAGCAGTACTTC	CASSLDTRTYEQYF
TRBV7-7	TRBD1	TRBJ2-7	many	TGTGCTAGCAGCCTGGGTGACAGGGGCGACTACGAGCAGTACTTC	CASSLGDRGDYEQYF
TRBV4-3	-	TRBJ2-1	-	TGCGCCAGCAGCCAAGACAGGGCAGGCGAGCAGTTCTTC	CASSQDRAGEQFF
TRBV6-1	TRBD1	TRBJ2-7	many	TGTGCCAGCAAAAAACGGACAGGGGGACACTACGAGCAGTACTTC	CASKKRTGGHYEQYF
TRBV5-1	-	TRBJ2-5	-	TGCGCCAGCAGCTTGGGTGAGGGACCGCAAGAGACCCAGTACTTC	CASSLGEGPQETQYF
TRBV18	-	TRBJ2-2	many	TGTGCCAGCTCACCTGCCGGGTACACCGGGGAGCTGTTTTTT	CASSPAGYTGELFF
TRBV20-1	TRBD2	TRBJ2-2	few	TGCAGTGCTAGAAGACTAGCGGGATCCACCGGGGAGCTGTTTTTT	CSARRLAGSTGELFF
TRBV9	-	TRBJ2-1	-	TGTGCCAGCAGCTACGGGACTCCTAGCACCTACAATGAGCAGTTCTTC	CASSYGTPSTYNEQFF
TRBV7-2	-	TRBJ2-1	-	TGTGCCAGCAGCTTAGCTTGGCGGGGGCGTGAGCAGTTCTTC	CASSLAWRGREQFF
TRBV7-2	-	TRBJ2-5	many	TGTGCCAGCAGCTCCTCCGGGACCCAGTACTTC	CASSSSGTQYF
TRBV9	TRBD1	TRBJ2-5	few	TGTGCCAGCAGCAACCGGGACAGGGGGCAAGAGACCCAGTACTTC	CASSNRDRGQETQYF
TRBV12-3/TRBV12-4	TRBD2	TRBJ2-7	many	TGTGCCAGCACCGACGGACTAGCGGGAGGTTTCCCCATCTACGAGCAGTACTTC	CASTDGLAGGFPIYEQYF
TRBV20-1	TRBD2	TRBJ2-5	-	TGCAGTGCTAGAGTTGGGACTAGCGGGACATACCAAGAGACCCAGTACTTC	CSARVGTSGTYQETQYF
TRBV12-3/TRBV12-4	TRBD2	TRBJ2-7	many	TGTGCCAGCACCCGGGGGGGGCCCTCCTACGAGCAGTACTTC	CASTRGGPSYEQYF
TRBV10-3	-	TRBJ2-7	many	TGTGCCATCAGTGAGTCGCAGGGGAGGACCTACGAGCAGTACTTC	CAISESQGRTYEQYF
TRBV9	-	TRBJ2-3	-	TGTGCCAGCAGCGTAGCGGGAGCGGCAGATACGCAGTATTTT	CASSVAGAADTQYF
TRBV5-1	TRBD1	TRBJ1-3	-	TGCGCCAGCAGCTTCGGACAGGGGGGAAACACCATATATTTT	CASSFGQGGNTIYF
TRBV7-9	-	TRBJ2-1	-	TGTGCCAGCACAAAAAGTCGGGATATTATAGGCGATGAGCAGTTCTTC	CASTKSRDIIGDEQFF
TRBV6-1	TRBD1	TRBJ2-7	few	TGTGCCAGCGGATTGGACAGGGACGGCGAGCAGTACTTC	CASGLDRDGEQYF
TRBV30	-	TRBJ2-3	few	TGTGCCTGGATTAGTCGAGATACGCAGTATTTT	CAWISRDTQYF
TRBV5-1	-	TRBJ2-5	few	TGCGCCAGCAGGCATTACGGAGAGACCCAGTACTTC	CASRHYGETQYF
TRBV20-1	-	TRBJ1-2	many	TGCAGTGCTACAAAGGGGAGGGGCCTCGGGGGCTACACCTTC	CSATKGRGLGGYTF
TRBV7-2	-	TRBJ2-7	few	TGTGCCAGCATTACCACCGGGGGCTATAACGAGCAGTACTTC	CASITTGGYNEQYF
TRBV29-1	TRBD1	TRBJ2-3	-	TGCAGCGTTGCGTCTGGGTCGGGACAGGGAATAGATACGCAGTATTTT	CSVASGSGQGIDTQYF
TRBV3-1	-	TRBJ2-1	many	TGTGCCAGCAGCCAAGAGGGGGGACCCTCCAATGAGCAGTTCTTC	CASSQEGGPSNEQFF
TRBV6-5	-	TRBJ1-4	few	TGTGCCAGCAGTTATGGGGGTGGTTCAGGGCGTAATGAAAAACTGTTTTTT	CASSYGGGSGRNEKLFF
TRBV20-1	-	TRBJ1-5	-	TGCAGTGCAAAGGACGTTAGCAATCAGCCCCAGCATTTT	CSAKDVSNQPQHF
TRBV5-1	TRBD1	TRBJ2-7	-	TGCGCCAGCAGCATAGACAGGGGGCAGTACGAGCAGTACTTC	CASSIDRGQYEQYF
TRBV6-5	-	TRBJ1-5	many	TGTGCCAGCAGTCGCAACAGGGACCGAAATCAGCCCCAGCATTTT	CASSRNRDRNQPQHF
TRBV9	TRBD2	TRBJ2-1	-	TGTGCCAGCAGCGGTACTAGCGGGAGCCTCAATGAGCAGTTCTTC	CASSGTSGSLNEQFF
TRBV10-3	-	TRBJ2-6	many	TGTGCCATCAGAACAGGCAGCTCTGGGGCCAACGTCCTGACTTTC	CAIRTGSSGANVLTF
TRBV25-1	-	TRBJ2-1	few	TGTGCCAGCAGTGACCCGGGGTCCTACAATGAGCAGTTCTTC	CASSDPGSYNEQFF
TRBV5-5	-	TRBJ1-5	many	TGTGCCAGCAGCTGGGGGGGGTTCCCCAATCAGCCCCAGCATTTT	CASSWGGFPNQPQHF
TRBV5-4	-	TRBJ2-1	once	TGTGCTACCACACTCCCGGGACGCTACAATGAGCAGTTCTTC	CATTLPGRYNEQFF
TRBV7-2	-	TRBJ2-7	many	TGTGCCAGCACACTGACTCGAACCTACGGGGAGCAGTACTTC	CASTLTRTYGEQYF
TRBV5-1	-	TRBJ2-7	-	TGCGCCAGCAGCTTGGATGCGGAGCAGTACTTC	CASSLDAEQYF
TRBV5-1	TRBD2	TRBJ2-5	many	TGCGCCAGCAGTTGGGGAGGGCCCTCGAGTGAGACCCAGTACTTC	CASSWGGPSSETQYF
TRBV7-2	TRBD1	TRBJ1-2	few	TGTGCCAGCAACTCCGGGACAGACTATGGCTACACCTTC	CASNSGTDYGYTF
TRBV4-3	-	TRBJ2-2	many	TGCGCCAGCAGCCAAGCTAACGGCTGGGAGATGAAGACCGGGGAGCTGTTTTTT	CASSQANGWEMKTGELFF
TRBV20-1	-	TRBJ2-7	many	TGCAGTGCTAGAGACCGACCGGGAGTCTCCGAGCAGTACTTC	CSARDRPGVSEQYF